This T cell receptor beta chain was captured by sequencing in a study of blood T cell repertoires in COVID-19. Looking at the study overall: Italy, Spain and the United States were the sources of the convalescent and acute COVID-19 samples. The cDNA or gDNA used as material had been derived from T cells, B-cell-depleted T cells, or PBMCs.

The CDR3 consists of 13 residues. Germline V gives CDR1 KGHSH, CDR2 LQKENI. V shed 3 bases and J 7 bases; nucleotides not matched to a gene: 4. Sequenced by immunoSEQ multiplex PCR; TCRdb stores in-frame clones only, minus some. The table has about 330,000 clones, over 80% seen once. The clonotype originates from a man aged 25 to 40 who had recovered from COVID-19. V and J are TRBV18 and TRBJ1-2; TRBD1 aligns across 8 bases. The sample consisted of PBMCs or T cells enriched from blood (not recorded which). The CDR3 DNA sequence: TGTGCCAGCTCACCGACAGGGGAGCGTGGCTACACCTTC. It encodes CASSPTGERGYTF.